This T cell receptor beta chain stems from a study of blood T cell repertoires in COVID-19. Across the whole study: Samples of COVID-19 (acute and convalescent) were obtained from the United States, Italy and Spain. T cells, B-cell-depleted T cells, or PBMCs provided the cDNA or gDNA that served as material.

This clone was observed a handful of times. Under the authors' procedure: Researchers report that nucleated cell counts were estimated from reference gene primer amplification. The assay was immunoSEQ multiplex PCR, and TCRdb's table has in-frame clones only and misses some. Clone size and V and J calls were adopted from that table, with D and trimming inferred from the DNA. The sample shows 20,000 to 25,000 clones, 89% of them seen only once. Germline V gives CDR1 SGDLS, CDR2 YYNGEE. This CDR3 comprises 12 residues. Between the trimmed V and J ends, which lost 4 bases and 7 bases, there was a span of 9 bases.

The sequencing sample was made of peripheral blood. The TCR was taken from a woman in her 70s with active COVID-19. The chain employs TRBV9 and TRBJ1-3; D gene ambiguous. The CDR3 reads CASSPRGNTIYF. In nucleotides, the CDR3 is TGTGCCAGCAGCCCTCGAGGGAACACCATATATTTT.